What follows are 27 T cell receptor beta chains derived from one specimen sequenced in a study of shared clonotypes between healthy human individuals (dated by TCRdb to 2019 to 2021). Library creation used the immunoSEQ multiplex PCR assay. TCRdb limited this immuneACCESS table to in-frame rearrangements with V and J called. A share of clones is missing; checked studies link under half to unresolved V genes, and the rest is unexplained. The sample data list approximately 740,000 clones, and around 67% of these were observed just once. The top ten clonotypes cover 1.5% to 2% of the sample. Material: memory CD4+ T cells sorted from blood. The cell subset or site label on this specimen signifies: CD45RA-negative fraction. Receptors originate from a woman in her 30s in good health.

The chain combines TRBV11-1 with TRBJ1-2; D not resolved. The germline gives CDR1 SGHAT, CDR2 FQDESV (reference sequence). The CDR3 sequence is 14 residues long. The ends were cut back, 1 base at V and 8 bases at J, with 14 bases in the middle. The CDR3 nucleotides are TGTGCCAGCAGCTTAGACCTGCCTTCGAAGGGCTACACCTTC. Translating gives CASSLDLPSKGYTF. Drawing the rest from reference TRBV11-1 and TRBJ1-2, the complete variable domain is EAEVAQSPRYKITEKSQAVAFWCDPISGHATLYWYRQILGQGPELLVQFQDESVVDDSQLPKDRFSAERLKGVDSTLKIQPAELGDSAMYLCASSLDLPSKGYTFGSGTRLTVV.

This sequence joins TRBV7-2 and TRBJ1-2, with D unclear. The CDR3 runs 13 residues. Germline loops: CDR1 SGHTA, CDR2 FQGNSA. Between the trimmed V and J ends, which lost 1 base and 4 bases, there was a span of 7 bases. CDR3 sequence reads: CASSLDTRYGYTF. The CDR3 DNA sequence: TGTGCCAGCAGCTTAGACACGCGCTATGGCTACACCTTC. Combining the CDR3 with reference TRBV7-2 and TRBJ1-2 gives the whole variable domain GAGVSQSPSNKVTEKGKDVELRCDPISGHTALYWYRQSLGQGLEFLIYFQGNSAPDKSGLPSDRFSAERTGGSVSTLTIQRTQQEDSAVYLCASSLDTRYGYTFGSGTRLTVV.

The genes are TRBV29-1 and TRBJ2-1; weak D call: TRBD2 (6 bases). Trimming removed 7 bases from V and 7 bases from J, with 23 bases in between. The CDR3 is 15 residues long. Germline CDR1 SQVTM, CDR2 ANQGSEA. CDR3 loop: CSAPSGASGFNEQFF. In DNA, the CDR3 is TGCAGCGCCCCCTCGGGAGCTAGTGGGTTTAATGAGCAGTTCTTC.

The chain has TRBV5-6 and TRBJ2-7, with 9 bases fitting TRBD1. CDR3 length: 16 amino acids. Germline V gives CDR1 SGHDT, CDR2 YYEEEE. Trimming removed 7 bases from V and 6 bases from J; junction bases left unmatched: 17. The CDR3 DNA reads TGTGCCAGCGGACGACAGGGGGGTTCGGTGTATGGCGAGCAGTACTTC. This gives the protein CASGRQGGSVYGEQYF.

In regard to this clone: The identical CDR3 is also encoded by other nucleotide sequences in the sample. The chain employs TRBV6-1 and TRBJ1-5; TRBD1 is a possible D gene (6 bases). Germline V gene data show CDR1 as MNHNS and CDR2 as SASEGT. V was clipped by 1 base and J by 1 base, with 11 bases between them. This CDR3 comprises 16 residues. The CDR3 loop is CASSEVGGASNQPQHF. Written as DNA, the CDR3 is TGTGCCAGCAGTGAAGTTGGGGGGGCGAGCAATCAGCCCCAGCATTTT.

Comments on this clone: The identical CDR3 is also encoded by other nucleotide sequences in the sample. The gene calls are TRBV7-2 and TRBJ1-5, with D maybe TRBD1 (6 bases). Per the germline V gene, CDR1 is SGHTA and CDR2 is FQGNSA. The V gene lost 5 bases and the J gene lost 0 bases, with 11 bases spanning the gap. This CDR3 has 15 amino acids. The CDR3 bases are TGTGCCAGCAGCCTGGACAGTCTTAGCAATCAGCCCCAGCATTTT. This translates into CASSLDSLSNQPQHF.

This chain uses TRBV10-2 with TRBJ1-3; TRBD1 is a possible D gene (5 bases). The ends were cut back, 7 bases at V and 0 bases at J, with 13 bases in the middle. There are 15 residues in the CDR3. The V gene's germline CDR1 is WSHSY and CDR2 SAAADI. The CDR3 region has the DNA TGCGCCAGCAAGATCGGGACGGTCTCTGGAAACACCATATATTTT. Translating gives CASKIGTVSGNTIYF.

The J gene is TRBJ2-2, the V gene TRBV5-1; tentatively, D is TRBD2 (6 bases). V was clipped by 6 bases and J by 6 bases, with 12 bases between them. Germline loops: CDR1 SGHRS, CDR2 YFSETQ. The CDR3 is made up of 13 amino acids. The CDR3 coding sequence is TGCGCCAGCATGGTGGGGAGGCCCGGGGAGCTGTTTTTT. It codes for CASMVGRPGELFF.

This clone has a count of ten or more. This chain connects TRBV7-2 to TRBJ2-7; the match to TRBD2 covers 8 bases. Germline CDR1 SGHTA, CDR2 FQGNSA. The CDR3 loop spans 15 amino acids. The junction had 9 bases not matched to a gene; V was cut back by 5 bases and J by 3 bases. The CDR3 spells CASSPTSGQGYEQYF. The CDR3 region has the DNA TGTGCCAGCAGCCCAACTAGCGGTCAAGGCTACGAGCAGTACTTC.

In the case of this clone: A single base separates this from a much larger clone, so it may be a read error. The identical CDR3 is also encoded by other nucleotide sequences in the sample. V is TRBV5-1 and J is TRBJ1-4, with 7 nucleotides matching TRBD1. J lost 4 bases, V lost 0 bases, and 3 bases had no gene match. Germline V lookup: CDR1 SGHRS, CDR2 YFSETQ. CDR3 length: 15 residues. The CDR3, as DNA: TGCGCCAGCAGCTTGGGAGACAGGGATAATGAAAAACTGTTTTTT. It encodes CASSLGDRDNEKLFF.

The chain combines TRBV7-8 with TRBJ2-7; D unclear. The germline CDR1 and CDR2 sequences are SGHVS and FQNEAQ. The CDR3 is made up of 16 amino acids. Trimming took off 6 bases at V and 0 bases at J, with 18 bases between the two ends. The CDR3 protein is CASRRLGAPSSYEQYF. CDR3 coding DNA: TGTGCCAGCAGGCGCCTCGGAGCTCCGAGCTCCTACGAGCAGTACTTC.

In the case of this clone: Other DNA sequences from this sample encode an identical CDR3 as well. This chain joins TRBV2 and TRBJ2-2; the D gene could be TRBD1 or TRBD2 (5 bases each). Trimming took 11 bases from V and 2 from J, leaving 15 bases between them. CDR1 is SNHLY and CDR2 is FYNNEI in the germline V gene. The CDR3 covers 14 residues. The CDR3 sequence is CAGTGTTNTGELFF. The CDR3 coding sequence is TGTGCCGGGACCGGGACCACCAACACCGGGGAGCTGTTTTTT.

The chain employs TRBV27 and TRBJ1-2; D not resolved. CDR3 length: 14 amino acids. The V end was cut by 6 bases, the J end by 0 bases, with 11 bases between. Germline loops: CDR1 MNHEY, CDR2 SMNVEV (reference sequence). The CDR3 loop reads CASRRQETNYGYTF. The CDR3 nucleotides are TGTGCCAGCAGAAGGCAGGAAACTAACTATGGCTACACCTTC.

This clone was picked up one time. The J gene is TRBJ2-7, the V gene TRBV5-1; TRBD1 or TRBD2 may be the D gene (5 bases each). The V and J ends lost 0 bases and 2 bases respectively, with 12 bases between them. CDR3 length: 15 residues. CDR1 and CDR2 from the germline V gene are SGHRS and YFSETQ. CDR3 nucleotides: TGCGCCAGCAGCTTGGCCGTCGGGGACCCCTACGAGCAGTACTTC. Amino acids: CASSLAVGDPYEQYF.

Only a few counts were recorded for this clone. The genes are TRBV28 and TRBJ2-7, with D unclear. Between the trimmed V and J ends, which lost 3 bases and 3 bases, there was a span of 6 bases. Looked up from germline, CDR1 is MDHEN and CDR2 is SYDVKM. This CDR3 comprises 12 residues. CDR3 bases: TGTGCCAGCAGTTTTGACTTCTACGAGCAGTACTTC. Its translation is CASSFDFYEQYF.

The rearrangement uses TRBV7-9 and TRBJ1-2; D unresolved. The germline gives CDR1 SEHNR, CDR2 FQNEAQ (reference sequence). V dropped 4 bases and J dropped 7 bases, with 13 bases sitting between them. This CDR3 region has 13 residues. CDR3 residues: CASSSEVRFGYTF. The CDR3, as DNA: TGTGCCAGCAGCTCCGAGGTCAGATTTGGCTACACCTTC. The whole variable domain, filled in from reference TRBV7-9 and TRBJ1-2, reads DTGVSQNPRHKITKRGQNVTFRCDPISEHNRLYWYRQTLGQGPEFLTYFQNEAQLEKSRLLSDRFSAERPKGSFSTLEIQRTEQGDSAMYLCASSSEVRFGYTFGSGTRLTVV.

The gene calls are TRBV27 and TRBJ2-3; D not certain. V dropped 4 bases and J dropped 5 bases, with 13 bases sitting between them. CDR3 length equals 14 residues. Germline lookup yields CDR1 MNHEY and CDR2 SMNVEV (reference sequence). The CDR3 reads CASSYTSGLDTQYF. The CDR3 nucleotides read TGTGCCAGCAGTTATACGTCGGGTTTAGATACGCAGTATTTT.

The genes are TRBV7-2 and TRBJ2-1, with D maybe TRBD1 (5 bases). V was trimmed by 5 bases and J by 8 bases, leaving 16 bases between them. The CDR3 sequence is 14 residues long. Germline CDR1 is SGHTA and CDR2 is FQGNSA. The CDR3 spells CASSLSRRADEQFF. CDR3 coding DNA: TGTGCCAGCAGCCTTAGCCGCAGGGCGGATGAGCAGTTCTTC.

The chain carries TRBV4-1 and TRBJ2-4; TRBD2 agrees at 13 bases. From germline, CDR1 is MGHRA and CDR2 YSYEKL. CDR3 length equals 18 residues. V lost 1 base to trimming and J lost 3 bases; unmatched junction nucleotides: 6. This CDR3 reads CASSQGRTSGSDKNIQYF. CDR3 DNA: TGCGCCAGCAGCCAAGGGAGGACTAGCGGGAGTGACAAAAACATTCAGTACTTC.

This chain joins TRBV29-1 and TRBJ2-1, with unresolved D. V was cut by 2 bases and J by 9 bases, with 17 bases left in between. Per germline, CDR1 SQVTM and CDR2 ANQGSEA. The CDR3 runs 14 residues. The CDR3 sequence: CSVEKTASSSEQFF. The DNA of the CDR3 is TGCAGCGTTGAAAAAACAGCATCGTCCAGTGAGCAGTTCTTC.

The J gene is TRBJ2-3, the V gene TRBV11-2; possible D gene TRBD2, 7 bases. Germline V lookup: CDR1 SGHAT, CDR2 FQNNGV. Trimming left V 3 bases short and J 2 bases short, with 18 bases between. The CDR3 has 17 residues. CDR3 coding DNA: TGTGCCAGCAGCTTCGGGAGGTGGAGGGGGTTCACAGATACGCAGTATTTT. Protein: CASSFGRWRGFTDTQYF.

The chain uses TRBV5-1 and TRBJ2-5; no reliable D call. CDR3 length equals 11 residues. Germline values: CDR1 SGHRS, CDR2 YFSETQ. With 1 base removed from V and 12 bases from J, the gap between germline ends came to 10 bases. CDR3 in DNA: TGCGCCAGCAGCTTGAAGGAACAGAAGTACTTC. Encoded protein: CASSLKEQKYF.

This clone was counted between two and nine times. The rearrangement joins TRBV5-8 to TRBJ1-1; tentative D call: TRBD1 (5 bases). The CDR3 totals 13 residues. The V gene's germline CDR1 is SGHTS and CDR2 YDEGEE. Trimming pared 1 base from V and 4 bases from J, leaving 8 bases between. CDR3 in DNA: TGTGCCAGCAGCTTGCCGGACACCACTGAAGCTTTCTTT. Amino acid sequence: CASSLPDTTEAFF. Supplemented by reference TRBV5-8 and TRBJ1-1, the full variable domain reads EAGVTQSPTHLIKTRGQQATLRCSPISGHTSVYWYQQALGLGLQFLLWYDEGEERNRGNFPPRFSGRQFPNYSSELNVNALELEDSALYLCASSLPDTTEAFFGQGTRLTVV.

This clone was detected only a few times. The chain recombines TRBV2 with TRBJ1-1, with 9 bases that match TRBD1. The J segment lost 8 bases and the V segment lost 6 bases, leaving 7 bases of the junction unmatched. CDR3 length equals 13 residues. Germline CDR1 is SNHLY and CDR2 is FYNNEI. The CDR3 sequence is CASRGQGGGEAFF. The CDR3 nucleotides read TGTGCCAGCAGGGGACAGGGTGGTGGGGAAGCTTTCTTT.

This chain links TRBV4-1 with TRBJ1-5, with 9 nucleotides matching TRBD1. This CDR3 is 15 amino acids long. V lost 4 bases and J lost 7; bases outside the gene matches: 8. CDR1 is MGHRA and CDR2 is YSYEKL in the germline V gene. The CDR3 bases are TGCGCCAGCAGCCGGGAGGACAGGGGTGGCCAGCCCCAGCATTTT. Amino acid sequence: CASSREDRGGQPQHF.

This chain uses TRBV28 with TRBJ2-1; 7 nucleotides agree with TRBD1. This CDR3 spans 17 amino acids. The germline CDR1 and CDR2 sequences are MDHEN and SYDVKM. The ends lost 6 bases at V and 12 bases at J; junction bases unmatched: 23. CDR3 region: CASRDHPGQSIGAAQFF. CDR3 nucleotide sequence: TGTGCCAGCAGGGATCACCCGGGACAGAGTATAGGAGCGGCGCAGTTCTTC.

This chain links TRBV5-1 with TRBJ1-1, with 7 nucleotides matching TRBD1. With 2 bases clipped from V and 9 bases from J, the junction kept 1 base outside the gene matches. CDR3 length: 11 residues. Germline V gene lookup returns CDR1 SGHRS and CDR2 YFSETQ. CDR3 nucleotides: TGCGCCAGCAGCTTACAGGGGAAAGCTTTCTTT. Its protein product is CASSLQGKAFF.